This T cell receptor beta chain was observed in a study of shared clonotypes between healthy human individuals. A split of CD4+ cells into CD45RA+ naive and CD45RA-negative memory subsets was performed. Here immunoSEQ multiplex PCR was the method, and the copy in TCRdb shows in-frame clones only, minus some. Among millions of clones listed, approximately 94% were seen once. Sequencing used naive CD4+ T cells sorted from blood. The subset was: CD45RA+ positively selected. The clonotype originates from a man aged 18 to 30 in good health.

CDR3 region: CASSSRQGSYNEQFF. The CDR3 coding sequence is TGTGCCAGCAGCTCTCGACAGGGCTCCTACAATGAGCAGTTCTTC. The V call is TRBV13, the J call TRBJ2-1; 7 bases are shared with TRBD1. The CDR3 totals 15 residues. The V gene end was trimmed by 4 bases and the J gene end by 0 bases; junction bases not matched to a gene: 3. Per germline, CDR1 PRHDT and CDR2 FYEKMQ (reference sequence).